This paragraph reports one T cell receptor beta chain. This entry is derived from a study of shared clonotypes between healthy human individuals. Measured with immunoSEQ multiplex PCR; TCRdb has only the in-frame clones, and not every one. The profile shows around 700,000 clones, roughly 78% of them singletons. The sequence derives from a woman aged 30 to 39 in good health. The sequenced material came from memory CD4+ T cells sorted from blood. The subset: CD45RA-negative fraction.

The CDR3 sequence: CASSIMGPWAKNIQYF. The CDR3 DNA reads TGTGCCAGTAGTATAATGGGGCCATGGGCCAAAAACATTCAGTACTTC. V usage is TRBV19 and J usage is TRBJ2-4; D perhaps matches TRBD1 (5 bases). The CDR3 sequence is 16 residues long. V was clipped by 2 bases and J by 1 base, with 12 bases between them. Germline CDR1 LNHDA, CDR2 SQIVND (reference sequence).